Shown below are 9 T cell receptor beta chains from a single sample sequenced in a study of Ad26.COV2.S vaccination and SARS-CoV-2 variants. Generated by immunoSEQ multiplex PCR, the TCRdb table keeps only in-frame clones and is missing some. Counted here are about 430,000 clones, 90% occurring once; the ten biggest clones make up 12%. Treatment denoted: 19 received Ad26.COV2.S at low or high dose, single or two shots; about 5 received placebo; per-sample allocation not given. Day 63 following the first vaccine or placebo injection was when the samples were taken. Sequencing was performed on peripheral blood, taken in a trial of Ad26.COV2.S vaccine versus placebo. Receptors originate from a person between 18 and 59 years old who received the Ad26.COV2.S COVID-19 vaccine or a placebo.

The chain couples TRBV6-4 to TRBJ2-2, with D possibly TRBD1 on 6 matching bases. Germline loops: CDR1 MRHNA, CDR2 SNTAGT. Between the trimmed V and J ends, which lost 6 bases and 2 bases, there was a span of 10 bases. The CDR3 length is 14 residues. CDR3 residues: CASRGHPNTGELFF. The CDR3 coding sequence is TGTGCCAGCAGGGGACACCCCAACACCGGGGAGCTGTTTTTT.

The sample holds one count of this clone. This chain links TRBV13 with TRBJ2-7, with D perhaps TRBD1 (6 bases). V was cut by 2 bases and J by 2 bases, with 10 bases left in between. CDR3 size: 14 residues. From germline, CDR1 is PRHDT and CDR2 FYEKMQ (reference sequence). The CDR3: CASSLWTVPYEQYF. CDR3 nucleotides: TGTGCCAGCAGCTTATGGACAGTGCCCTACGAGCAGTACTTC.

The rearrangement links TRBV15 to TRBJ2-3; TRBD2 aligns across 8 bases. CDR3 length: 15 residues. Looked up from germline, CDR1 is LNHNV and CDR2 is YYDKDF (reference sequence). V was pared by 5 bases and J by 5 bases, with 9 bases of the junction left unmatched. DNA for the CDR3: TGTGCCACCAGCGTAAGCGGGAGTCGTGAAGATACGCAGTATTTT. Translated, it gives CATSVSGSREDTQYF.

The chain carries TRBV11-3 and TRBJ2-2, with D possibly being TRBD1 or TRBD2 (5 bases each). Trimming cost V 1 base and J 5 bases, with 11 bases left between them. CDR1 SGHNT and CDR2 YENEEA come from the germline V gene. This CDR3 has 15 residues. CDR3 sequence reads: CASSLVPGRTGELFF. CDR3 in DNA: TGTGCCAGCAGCTTAGTTCCGGGGCGGACCGGGGAGCTGTTTTTT.

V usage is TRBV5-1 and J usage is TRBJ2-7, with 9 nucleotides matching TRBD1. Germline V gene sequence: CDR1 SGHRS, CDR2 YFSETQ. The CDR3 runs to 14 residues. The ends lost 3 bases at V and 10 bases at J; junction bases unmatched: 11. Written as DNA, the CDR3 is TGCGCCAGCAGCTCCCGGGACAGGGATTATGATCAGTACTTC. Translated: CASSSRDRDYDQYF. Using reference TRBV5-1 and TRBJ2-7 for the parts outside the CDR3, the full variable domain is KAGVTQTPRYLIKTRGQQVTLSCSPISGHRSVSWYQQTPGQGLQFLFEYFSETQRNKGNFPGRFSGRQFSNSRSEMNVSTLELGDSALYLCASSSRDRDYDQYFGPGTRLTVT.

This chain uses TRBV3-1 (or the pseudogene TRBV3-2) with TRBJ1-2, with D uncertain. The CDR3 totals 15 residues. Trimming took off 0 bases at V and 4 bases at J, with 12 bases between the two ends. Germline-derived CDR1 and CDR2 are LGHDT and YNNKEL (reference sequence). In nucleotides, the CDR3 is TGTGCCAGCAGCCAAGATTGGTCAGCCCGCTATGGCTACACCTTC. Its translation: CASSQDWSARYGYTF.

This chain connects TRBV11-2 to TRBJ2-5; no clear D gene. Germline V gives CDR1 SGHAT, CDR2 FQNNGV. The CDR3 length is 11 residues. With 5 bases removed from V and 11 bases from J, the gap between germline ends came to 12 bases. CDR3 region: CASSAADIQYF. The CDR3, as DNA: TGTGCCAGCAGCGCCGCCGACATACAGTACTTC.

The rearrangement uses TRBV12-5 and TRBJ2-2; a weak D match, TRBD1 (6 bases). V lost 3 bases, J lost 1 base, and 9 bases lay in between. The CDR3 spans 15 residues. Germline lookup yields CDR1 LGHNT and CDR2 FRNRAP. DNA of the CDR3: TGTGCTAGTGGTTTCGAGGGGGTGAACACCGGGGAGCTGTTTTTT. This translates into CASGFEGVNTGELFF.

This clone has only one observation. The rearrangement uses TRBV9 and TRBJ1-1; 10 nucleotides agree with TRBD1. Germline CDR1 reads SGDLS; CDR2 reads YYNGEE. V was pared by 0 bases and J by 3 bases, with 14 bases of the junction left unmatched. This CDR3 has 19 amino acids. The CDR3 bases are TGTGCCAGCAGCGTAGCTACTAATCTATGGACAGGGGGGGACACTGAAGCTTTCTTT. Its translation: CASSVATNLWTGGDTEAFF.